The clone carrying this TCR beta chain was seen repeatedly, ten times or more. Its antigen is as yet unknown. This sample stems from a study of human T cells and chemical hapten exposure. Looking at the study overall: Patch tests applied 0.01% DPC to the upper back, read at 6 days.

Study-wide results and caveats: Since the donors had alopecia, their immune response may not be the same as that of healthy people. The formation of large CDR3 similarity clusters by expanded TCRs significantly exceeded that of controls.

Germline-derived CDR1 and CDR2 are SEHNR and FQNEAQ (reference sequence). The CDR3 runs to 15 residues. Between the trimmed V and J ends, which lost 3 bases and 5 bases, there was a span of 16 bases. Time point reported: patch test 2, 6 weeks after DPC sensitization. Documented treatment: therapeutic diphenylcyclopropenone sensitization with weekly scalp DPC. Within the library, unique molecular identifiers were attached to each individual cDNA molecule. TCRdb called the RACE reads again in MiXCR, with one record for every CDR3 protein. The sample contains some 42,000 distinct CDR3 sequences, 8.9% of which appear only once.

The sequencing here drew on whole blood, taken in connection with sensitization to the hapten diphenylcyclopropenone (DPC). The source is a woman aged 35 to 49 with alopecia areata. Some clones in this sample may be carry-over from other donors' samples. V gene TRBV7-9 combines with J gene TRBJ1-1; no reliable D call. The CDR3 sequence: CASSFPDGGGTEAFF. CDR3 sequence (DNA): TGTGCCAGCAGCTTCCCTGACGGCGGCGGGACTGAAGCTTTCTTT.